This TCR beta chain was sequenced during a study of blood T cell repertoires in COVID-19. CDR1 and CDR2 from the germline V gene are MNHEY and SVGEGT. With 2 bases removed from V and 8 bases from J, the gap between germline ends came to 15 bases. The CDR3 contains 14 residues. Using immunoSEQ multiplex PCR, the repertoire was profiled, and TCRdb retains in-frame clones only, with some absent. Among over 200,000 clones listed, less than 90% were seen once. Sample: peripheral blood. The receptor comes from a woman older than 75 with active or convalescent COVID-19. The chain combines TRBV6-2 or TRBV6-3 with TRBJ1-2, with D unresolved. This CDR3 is CASSYPDSTRGYTF. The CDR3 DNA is TGTGCCAGCAGTTACCCTGATTCGACAAGGGGCTACACCTTC.